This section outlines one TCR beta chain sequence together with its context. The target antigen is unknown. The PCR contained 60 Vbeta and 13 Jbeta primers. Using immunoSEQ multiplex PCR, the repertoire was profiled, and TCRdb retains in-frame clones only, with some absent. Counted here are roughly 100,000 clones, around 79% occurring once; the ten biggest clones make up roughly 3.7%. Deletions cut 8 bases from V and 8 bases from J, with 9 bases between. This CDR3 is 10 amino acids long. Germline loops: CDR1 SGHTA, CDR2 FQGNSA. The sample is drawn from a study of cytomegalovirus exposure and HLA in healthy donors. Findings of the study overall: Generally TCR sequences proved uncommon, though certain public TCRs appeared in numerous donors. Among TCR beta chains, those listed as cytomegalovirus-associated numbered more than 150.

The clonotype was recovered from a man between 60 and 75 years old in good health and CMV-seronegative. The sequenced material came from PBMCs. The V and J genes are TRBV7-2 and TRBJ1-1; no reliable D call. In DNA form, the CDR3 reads TGTGCCAGCGGTCAGGTGGAAGCTTTCTTT. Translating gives CASGQVEAFF.